Listed below are T cell receptor beta chains from one sample, sequenced in a study of OX40 agonist ivuxolimab in advanced cancers. Here immunoSEQ multiplex PCR was the method, and the copy in TCRdb shows in-frame clones only, minus some. The profile covers about 76,000 clones, with roughly 85% appearing a single time and about 0.57% taken by the ten largest. This specimen was CD4+ or CD8+ T cells sorted from blood, taken in a trial of the OX40 agonist ivuxolimab. The receptor set was obtained from an adult with an advanced solid tumor such as melanoma, head and neck, liver or kidney cancer. Each CDR3 is given with its conserved first and last residue. Each record gives: J gene, V gene, clone size, D gene, CDR3 protein, CDR3 DNA. D genes are given only for firm matches. Clone size is stated in some rows and not others, as once, few, many or a class when expanded.

J: TRBJ2-6
V: TRBV4-3
size: -
D: -
CDR3: CASSQDRVNSGANVLTF
DNA: TGCGCCAGCAGCCAAGATCGGGTTAACTCTGGGGCCAACGTCCTGACTTTC

J: TRBJ2-1
V: TRBV7-9
size: -
D: TRBD1
CDR3: CASSQTGGSEQFF
DNA: TGTGCCAGCAGTCAAACAGGGGGAAGTGAGCAGTTCTTC

J: TRBJ1-4
V: TRBV4-3
size: -
D: -
CDR3: CASSQALAAYEKLFF
DNA: TGCGCCAGCAGCCAAGCGTTGGCTGCATATGAAAAACTGTTTTTT

J: TRBJ2-3
V: TRBV30
size: few
D: -
CDR3: CAWSSGASTDTQYF
DNA: TGTGCCTGGAGCTCAGGGGCCTCCACAGATACGCAGTATTTT

J: TRBJ1-5
V: TRBV2
size: -
D: -
CDR3: CASRTGMPPQHF
DNA: TGTGCCAGCAGAACAGGGATGCCGCCCCAGCATTTT

J: TRBJ2-5
V: TRBV9
size: -
D: -
CDR3: CASSVGVGAVGSQETQYF
DNA: TGTGCCAGCAGCGTAGGAGTTGGGGCCGTGGGGTCCCAAGAGACCCAGTACTTC

J: TRBJ2-1
V: TRBV1
size: -
D: -
CDR3: CTSSLRRPSGGGLSNEQFF
DNA: TGCACCAGCAGCCTTAGAAGGCCTAGCGGGGGGGGGTTATCCAATGAGCAGTTCTTC

J: TRBJ2-1
V: TRBV7-2
size: -
D: TRBD2
CDR3: CASSLGEPGTRGLGEQFF
DNA: TGTGCCAGCAGCTTAGGGGAGCCCGGGACTAGGGGGTTGGGCGAGCAGTTCTTC

J: TRBJ2-5
V: TRBV11-2
size: -
D: TRBD2
CDR3: CASSPKVAGGLETQYF
DNA: TGTGCCAGCAGCCCGAAGGTAGCGGGGGGGCTTGAGACCCAGTACTTC

J: TRBJ1-1
V: TRBV5-5
size: few
D: -
CDR3: CASSPGHPNTEAFF
DNA: TGTGCCAGCAGCCCGGGACACCCGAACACTGAAGCTTTCTTT

J: TRBJ1-5
V: TRBV7-2
size: once
D: -
CDR3: CASSLSPGRDQPQHF
DNA: TGTGCCAGCAGCTTATCGCCAGGGAGAGATCAGCCCCAGCATTTT

J: TRBJ2-7
V: TRBV29-1
size: -
D: TRBD2
CDR3: CSVDARRGFTYEQYF
DNA: TGCAGCGTTGATGCGAGGCGGGGGTTCACCTACGAGCAGTACTTC

J: TRBJ1-4
V: TRBV28
size: once
D: TRBD1
CDR3: CAVQGQDEKLFF
DNA: TGTGCCGTACAGGGGCAAGATGAAAAACTGTTTTTT

J: TRBJ1-5
V: TRBV18
size: -
D: -
CDR3: CASSPRQLNQPQHF
DNA: TGTGCCAGCTCACCCAGACAGCTCAATCAGCCCCAGCATTTT

J: TRBJ1-2
V: TRBV29-1
size: -
D: TRBD1
CDR3: CSVERGQGARNYGYTF
DNA: TGCAGCGTTGAGAGAGGCCAGGGGGCGCGGAACTATGGCTACACCTTC

J: TRBJ2-3
V: TRBV11-2
size: -
D: TRBD2
CDR3: CASGPLAVNTDTQYF
DNA: TGTGCCAGCGGTCCACTAGCGGTGAACACAGATACGCAGTATTTT

J: TRBJ2-3
V: TRBV10-3
size: -
D: TRBD1
CDR3: CAISVGTGADTQYF
DNA: TGTGCCATCAGTGTTGGGACAGGCGCAGATACGCAGTATTTT

J: TRBJ1-1
V: TRBV18
size: -
D: TRBD1
CDR3: CASSLGRDRQNTEAFF
DNA: TGTGCCAGCTCCTTGGGGAGGGACAGGCAGAACACTGAAGCTTTCTTT

J: TRBJ1-2
V: TRBV23-1
size: -
D: -
CDR3: CASSQNLEGEVDGYTF
DNA: TGCGCCAGCAGTCAAAATTTGGAGGGGGAAGTGGATGGCTACACCTTC

J: TRBJ1-4
V: TRBV27
size: -
D: -
CDR3: CASSKQQGPVNEKLFF
DNA: TGTGCCAGCAGTAAGCAACAGGGCCCTGTTAATGAAAAACTGTTTTTT

J: TRBJ1-2
V: TRBV6-4
size: once
D: -
CDR3: CASSDSAVPNYGYTF
DNA: TGTGCCAGCAGTGACTCGGCCGTTCCCAACTATGGCTACACCTTC

J: TRBJ2-7
V: TRBV4-3
size: -
D: TRBD1
CDR3: CASSTQSGTGAYEQYF
DNA: TGCGCCAGCAGCACACAGTCCGGGACAGGAGCCTACGAGCAGTACTTC

J: TRBJ2-1
V: TRBV7-2
size: -
D: TRBD2
CDR3: CASSLGGGKNNEQFF
DNA: TGTGCCAGCAGCTTGGGCGGGGGGAAAAACAATGAGCAGTTCTTC

J: TRBJ1-4
V: TRBV4-3
size: -
D: -
CDR3: CASSQDGEKLFF
DNA: TGCGCCAGCAGCCAAGATGGTGAAAAACTGTTTTTT

J: TRBJ1-2
V: TRBV28
size: -
D: -
CDR3: CASSSPRRGRNGYTF
DNA: TGTGCCAGCAGTTCTCCCAGAAGGGGCAGGAATGGCTACACCTTC

J: TRBJ2-1
V: TRBV7-2
size: -
D: TRBD2
CDR3: CASSISGGPGEQFF
DNA: TGTGCCAGCAGCATAAGCGGGGGGCCGGGTGAGCAGTTCTTC

J: TRBJ2-3
V: TRBV5-8
size: -
D: TRBD2
CDR3: CASSPGLAEADTQYF
DNA: TGTGCCAGCAGCCCGGGACTAGCGGAAGCAGATACGCAGTATTTT

J: TRBJ1-2
V: TRBV18
size: -
D: TRBD1
CDR3: CASSLPTGGQYGYTF
DNA: TGTGCCAGCTCACTTCCCACAGGGGGACAGTACGGCTACACCTTC

J: TRBJ2-4
V: TRBV11-1
size: -
D: TRBD2
CDR3: CASKKTSGENIQYF
DNA: TGTGCCAGCAAAAAGACTAGCGGGGAAAACATTCAGTACTTC

J: TRBJ1-2
V: TRBV7-6
size: few
D: -
CDR3: CASSLAGANYGYTF
DNA: TGTGCCAGCAGCTTAGCAGGGGCGAACTATGGCTACACCTTC

J: TRBJ2-5
V: TRBV19
size: -
D: -
CDR3: CASSIVRWDGEETQYF
DNA: TGTGCCAGTAGTATAGTTCGGTGGGACGGCGAAGAGACCCAGTACTTC

J: TRBJ1-6
V: TRBV6-5
size: -
D: -
CDR3: CASSYSTQGRDSPLHF
DNA: TGTGCCAGCAGTTACTCGACTCAGGGGCGAGATTCACCCCTCCACTTT

J: TRBJ1-5
V: TRBV6-1
size: -
D: -
CDR3: CASSAPARRNNQPQHF
DNA: TGTGCCAGCAGTGCCCCGGCGAGGCGGAACAATCAGCCCCAGCATTTT

J: TRBJ2-7
V: TRBV2
size: -
D: TRBD1
CDR3: CASNPGQGSREQYF
DNA: TGTGCCAGCAACCCGGGACAGGGGAGTCGCGAGCAGTACTTC

J: TRBJ2-5
V: TRBV7-2
size: -
D: TRBD2
CDR3: CASSFVGIAGGRETQYF
DNA: TGTGCCAGCAGCTTCGTCGGTATAGCGGGGGGTCGCGAGACCCAGTACTTC

J: TRBJ2-7
V: TRBV5-1
size: -
D: -
CDR3: CASSLLDTRSYEQYF
DNA: TGCGCCAGCAGCTTGTTAGACACCCGCTCCTACGAGCAGTACTTC

J: TRBJ1-1
V: TRBV10-2
size: -
D: TRBD1
CDR3: CASSEARRDRNTEAFF
DNA: TGCGCCAGCAGTGAGGCGAGGAGGGACAGGAACACTGAAGCTTTCTTT

J: TRBJ1-6
V: TRBV18
size: -
D: -
CDR3: CASSPAQGRDSPLHF
DNA: TGTGCCAGCTCACCAGCACAGGGAAGGGATTCACCCCTCCACTTT

J: TRBJ2-3
V: TRBV6-6
size: few
D: -
CDR3: CASIPTKGSLTDTQYF
DNA: TGTGCCAGCATCCCTACGAAGGGATCTCTCACAGATACGCAGTATTTT

J: TRBJ2-5
V: TRBV7-6
size: -
D: -
CDR3: CASSKAQETQYF
DNA: TGTGCCAGCAGCAAGGCGCAAGAGACCCAGTACTTC

J: TRBJ2-7
V: TRBV21-1
size: -
D: -
CDR3: CASSKFGTDSYEQYF
DNA: TGTGCCAGCAGCAAATTCGGGACAGACTCCTACGAGCAGTACTTC

J: TRBJ2-1
V: TRBV5-1
size: once
D: -
CDR3: CASSPPGHSVNEQFF
DNA: TGCGCCAGCAGCCCGCCGGGACATAGCGTCAATGAGCAGTTCTTC

J: TRBJ2-7
V: TRBV6-5
size: -
D: TRBD1
CDR3: CASSLGQYDYEQYF
DNA: TGTGCCAGCAGTTTGGGACAGTACGACTACGAGCAGTACTTC

J: TRBJ2-7
V: TRBV5-1
size: -
D: -
CDR3: CASSSDSYEQYF
DNA: TGCGCCAGCAGTTCTGACAGCTACGAGCAGTACTTC

J: TRBJ2-5
V: TRBV7-9
size: -
D: TRBD2
CDR3: CASNRGGGGETQYF
DNA: TGTGCCAGCAACCGCGGCGGGGGGGGAGAGACCCAGTACTTC

J: TRBJ1-1
V: TRBV9
size: few
D: TRBD1
CDR3: CASGGGDTEAFF
DNA: TGTGCCTCAGGGGGAGGGGACACTGAAGCTTTCTTT

J: TRBJ2-5
V: TRBV11-2
size: once
D: TRBD1
CDR3: CASSPSTRTGLQETQYF
DNA: TGTGCCAGCAGCCCTTCGACCAGGACAGGACTTCAAGAGACCCAGTACTTC

J: TRBJ1-1
V: TRBV5-4
size: -
D: -
CDR3: CASSLAGSLRNTEAFF
DNA: TGTGCCAGCAGCTTGGCTGGGTCTCTGCGGAACACTGAAGCTTTCTTT

J: TRBJ2-6
V: TRBV25-1
size: -
D: -
CDR3: CASSEAGATGANVLTF
DNA: TGTGCCAGCAGTGAGGCGGGGGCGACTGGGGCCAACGTCCTGACTTTC

J: TRBJ1-6
V: TRBV6-5
size: -
D: TRBD1
CDR3: CASSSRDRFNSPLHF
DNA: TGTGCCAGCAGTTCGAGGGACAGGTTTAATTCACCCCTCCACTTT

J: TRBJ1-4
V: TRBV10-3
size: -
D: -
CDR3: CAISPSLQGEKLFF
DNA: TGTGCCATCAGCCCCTCCCTCCAGGGGGAAAAACTGTTTTTT

J: TRBJ2-5
V: TRBV6-6
size: -
D: -
CDR3: CASSYGLRGETQYF
DNA: TGTGCCAGCAGTTACGGGCTAAGGGGAGAGACCCAGTACTTC

J: TRBJ2-7
V: TRBV7-2
size: -
D: -
CDR3: CASSLTRADSYEQYF
DNA: TGTGCCAGCAGCTTAACCAGGGCGGACTCCTACGAGCAGTACTTC

J: TRBJ1-1
V: TRBV11-1
size: -
D: -
CDR3: CASSFRLMNTEAFF
DNA: TGTGCCAGCAGCTTCCGGCTCATGAACACTGAAGCTTTCTTT

J: TRBJ2-3
V: TRBV6-1
size: few
D: TRBD1
CDR3: CASSDLQGTQYF
DNA: TGTGCCAGCAGTGACCTACAGGGGACGCAGTATTTT

J: TRBJ2-1
V: TRBV5-1
size: -
D: TRBD2
CDR3: CASSLGLAGGPFF
DNA: TGCGCCAGCAGCTTGGGACTAGCGGGGGGACCGTTCTTC

J: TRBJ2-7
V: TRBV9
size: -
D: -
CDR3: CASSSGKWSSYEQYF
DNA: TGTGCCAGCAGCTCCGGGAAGTGGAGCTCCTACGAGCAGTACTTC